These 21 T cell receptor beta chains were all obtained from the same sample, sequenced in a study of immune cell composition in non-small cell lung cancer. Measured with immunoSEQ multiplex PCR; TCRdb has only the in-frame clones, and not every one. The sample lists 6,400 or so clones, 78% occurring once. Sample: lung tumor tissue. These TCRs come from a human donor with non-small cell lung cancer.

The chain uses TRBV19 and TRBJ2-5; no firm D call. Trimming took off 3 bases at V and 2 bases at J, with 13 bases between the two ends. This CDR3 spans 15 amino acids. Germline assignment: CDR1 LNHDA and CDR2 SQIVND (reference sequence). CDR3 sequence reads: CASSMSRSKQETQYF. The CDR3 coding sequence is TGTGCCAGTAGTATGTCTCGGTCGAAACAAGAGACCCAGTACTTC.

This CDR3 reads CASRHLRAEQPQHF. In DNA form, the CDR3 reads TGTGCCAGCCGCCATTTGAGGGCGGAACAGCCCCAGCATTTT. V is TRBV28 and J is TRBJ1-5; D is ambiguous. The V gene's germline CDR1 is MDHEN and CDR2 SYDVKM. V was cut by 8 bases and J by 7 bases, with 18 bases left in between. CDR3 length: 14 amino acids. Based on the CDR3 plus reference TRBV28 and TRBJ1-5, the full variable domain is DVKVTQSSRYLVKRTGEKVFLECVQDMDHENMFWYRQDPGLGLRLIYFSYDVKMKEKGDIPEGYSVSREKKERFSLILESASTNQTSMYLCASRHLRAEQPQHFGDGTRLSIL.

Notes on this clone: Other DNA sequences from this sample encode an identical CDR3 as well. The CDR3 region is CASSFSQETQYF. The CDR3 region has the DNA TGTGCCAGCAGCTTCTCCCAAGAGACCCAGTACTTC. The gene calls are TRBV7-9 and TRBJ2-5; D is ambiguous. Trimming removed 3 bases at V and 1 base at J, with 3 bases between. Germline V lookup: CDR1 SEHNR, CDR2 FQNEAQ (reference sequence). The CDR3 has 12 amino acids. The complete variable domain, with remaining parts taken from reference TRBV7-9 and TRBJ2-5, reads DTGVSQNPRHKITKRGQNVTFRCDPISEHNRLYWYRQTLGQGPEFLTYFQNEAQLEKSRLLSDRFSAERPKGSFSTLEIQRTEQGDSAMYLCASSFSQETQYFGPGTRLLVL.

This clone was seen only once. The CDR3 DNA follows: TGTGCCAGCAGTTTATCCAGGACAGTCTCCGGGGAGCTGTTTTTT. This encodes CASSLSRTVSGELFF. The chain carries TRBV27 and TRBJ2-2; perhaps TRBD1 as D (6 bases). V was pared by 0 bases and J by 6 bases, with 11 bases between. The germline V gene has CDR1 MNHEY and CDR2 SMNVEV (reference sequence). CDR3 length equals 15 residues.

The chain links TRBV4-3 to TRBJ2-7; D is perhaps TRBD2 (6 bases). The length of the CDR3 is 15 residues. Germline lookup yields CDR1 LGHNA and CDR2 YSLEER. The ends were cut back, 10 bases at V and 1 base at J, with 20 bases in the middle. For the CDR3, the DNA is TGCGCCATCCCAACCCCGGGAGACGGTTCCTACGAGCAGTACTTC. Protein: CAIPTPGDGSYEQYF.

This clone showed up just once. The J gene is TRBJ1-3, the V gene TRBV6-4; the D is unclear. The germline CDR1 and CDR2 sequences are MRHNA and SNTAGT. V shed 3 bases and J shed 2 bases, with 11 bases lying between them. This CDR3 region has 15 residues. The CDR3 here is CASSEGAGTGNTIYF. The CDR3 nucleotides read TGTGCCAGCAGTGAAGGAGCGGGGACTGGAAACACCATATATTTT.

This clone was seen just once. This sequence joins TRBV27 and TRBJ2-2; D gene unclear. CDR1 and CDR2 from the germline V gene are MNHEY and SMNVEV (reference sequence). V lost 7 bases to trimming and J lost 6 bases, with 15 bases between them. This CDR3 spans 14 amino acids. CDR3 sequence reads: CASNFRAWAGELFF. The CDR3 DNA follows: TGTGCCAGCAATTTTAGAGCGTGGGCCGGGGAGCTGTTTTTT.

CDR3 sequence: CASSRGTGIGDGGSGEQYF. CDR3 sequence (DNA): TGTGCCAGCAGCCGCGGAACCGGTATTGGCGACGGCGGAAGTGGCGAGCAGTACTTC. The rearrangement uses TRBV5-6 and TRBJ2-7, with D unclear. In germline, CDR1 is SGHDT, CDR2 YYEEEE. The CDR3 spans 19 residues. Deletions cut 4 bases from V and 6 bases from J, with 32 bases between.

This clone was seen once. This chain links TRBV11-2 with TRBJ1-2; 7 bases line up with TRBD1. Germline V lookup: CDR1 SGHAT, CDR2 FQNNGV. The CDR3 has 14 residues. The trim removed 5 bases at V and 8 bases at J, leaving 11 bases unmatched. The CDR3: CASSPSGQSYGYTF. In DNA form, the CDR3 reads TGTGCCAGCAGCCCGTCGGGACAGTCCTACGGCTACACCTTC.

The chain employs TRBV19 and TRBJ1-2; 9 nucleotides agree with TRBD1. Germline trimming cut 3 bases from V and 5 bases from J; bases unmatched to any gene: 19. The CDR3 runs to 19 residues. Germline assignment: CDR1 LNHDA and CDR2 SQIVND (reference sequence). CDR3 DNA: TGTGCCAGTAGTATTCCGGAAGGGGACAGGGAAAAACTGCGGTATGGCTACACCTTC. Translated: CASSIPEGDREKLRYGYTF.

This clone was seen a handful of times. The chain recombines TRBV5-1 with TRBJ2-5; D remains unclear. CDR3 length equals 14 residues. V was shortened by 0 bases and J by 2 bases, with 8 bases between the two germline ends. Germline values: CDR1 SGHRS, CDR2 YFSETQ. CDR3: CASSLGVQQETQYF. The CDR3 DNA reads as TGCGCCAGCAGCTTGGGAGTCCAACAAGAGACCCAGTACTTC.

Only a few counts were recorded for this clone. The J gene is TRBJ2-7, the V gene TRBV7-6, with 7 positions matching TRBD2. The CDR3 spans 14 residues. The V and J ends lost 1 base and 2 bases, in that order; junction bases with no gene match: 2. Germline V gives CDR1 SGHVS, CDR2 FNYEAQ. The CDR3 sequence: CASSLGGSPYEQYF. CDR3 DNA: TGTGCCAGCAGCTTAGGCGGGAGTCCCTACGAGCAGTACTTC.

CDR3 residues: CASSSQTGVSREQYF. The CDR3, as DNA: TGTGCCAGCAGCTCTCAAACGGGGGTGTCGCGCGAGCAGTACTTC. V usage is TRBV7-2 and J usage is TRBJ2-7; TRBD2 might be the D (6 bases). V was clipped by 4 bases and J by 6 bases, with 19 bases between them. CDR3 size: 15 residues. Germline loops: CDR1 SGHTA, CDR2 FQGNSA.

The genes are TRBV10-3 and TRBJ2-3; 7 bases line up with TRBD2. There are 13 residues in the CDR3. The V and J ends lost 11 bases and 1 base, in that order; junction bases with no gene match: 6. Germline values: CDR1 ENHRY, CDR2 SYGVKD. This CDR3 reads CAFRGVGTDTQYF. In DNA form, the CDR3 reads TGTGCCTTCCGGGGGGTAGGCACAGATACGCAGTATTTT.

The chain carries TRBV7-9 and TRBJ1-1, with 9 nucleotides matching TRBD1. In germline, CDR1 is SEHNR, CDR2 FQNEAQ (reference sequence). This CDR3 region has 16 residues. Unmatched junction bases numbered 7, after V lost 3 bases and J lost 2 bases. CDR3 residues: CASSFELGQGNTEAFF. As DNA, the CDR3 is TGTGCCAGCAGCTTCGAACTGGGACAGGGCAACACTGAAGCTTTCTTT.

The rearrangement links TRBV11-3 to TRBJ1-1; D is undetermined. Germline CDR1 SGHNT, CDR2 YENEEA. The length of the CDR3 is 16 residues. V lost 5 bases and J 2 bases, leaving 18 bases between the germline ends. DNA for the CDR3: TGTGCCAGCAGCCCTAGAGTCGGGAACCGAAACACTGAAGCTTTCTTT. It specifies CASSPRVGNRNTEAFF.

In the case of this clone: A read error may produce the germline difference seen at one junction end. This chain links TRBV6-1 with TRBJ2-2; maybe TRBD2 (5 bases). The CDR3 spans 14 residues. The V gene's germline CDR1 is MNHNS and CDR2 SASEGT. CDR3 residues: CVSARELNTGELFF. CDR3 DNA: TGTGTCAGCGCTAGGGAGTTGAACACCGGGGAGCTGTTTTTT.

The chain carries TRBV19 and TRBJ2-2, with 9 bases lining up with TRBD1. With V trimmed by 7 bases and J by 5 bases, 14 bases remained unmatched. The CDR3 is 17 residues long. The germline gives CDR1 LNHDA, CDR2 SQIVND (reference sequence). The CDR3 spells CASIHRDRVRITGELFF. The CDR3 nucleotides read TGTGCCAGTATCCACCGGGACAGGGTACGGATAACCGGGGAGCTGTTTTTT.

The V call is TRBV18, the J call TRBJ1-2, with D perhaps matching TRBD1 (5 bases). Trimming took 6 bases from V and 3 from J, leaving 17 bases between them. Germline CDR1 and CDR2: KGHSH and LQKENI. The CDR3 covers 15 residues. This CDR3 is CASSLGAAGDYGYTF. In DNA form, the CDR3 reads TGTGCCAGCTCCCTAGGGGCAGCTGGTGACTATGGCTACACCTTC.

The chain links TRBV9 to TRBJ1-1; TRBD1 might be the D (6 bases). Between the trimmed V and J ends, which lost 0 bases and 0 bases, there was a span of 12 bases. The germline gives CDR1 SGDLS, CDR2 YYNGEE. The CDR3 has 16 residues. For the CDR3, the DNA is TGTGCCAGCAGCGTAGGGGGAGGGGGGCTGAACACTGAAGCTTTCTTT. As protein: CASSVGGGGLNTEAFF.

The chain employs TRBV15 and TRBJ2-1; 10 positions match TRBD1. The CDR3 loop spans 16 amino acids. Losses at the gene ends were 1 base for V and 5 bases for J; bases not matched to a gene: 5. The germline V gene encodes CDR1 LNHNV and CDR2 YYDKDF (reference sequence). The CDR3 sequence is CATSRGGTGVNNEQFF. The CDR3 nucleotides are TGTGCCACCAGCAGAGGTGGGACAGGGGTCAACAATGAGCAGTTCTTC.